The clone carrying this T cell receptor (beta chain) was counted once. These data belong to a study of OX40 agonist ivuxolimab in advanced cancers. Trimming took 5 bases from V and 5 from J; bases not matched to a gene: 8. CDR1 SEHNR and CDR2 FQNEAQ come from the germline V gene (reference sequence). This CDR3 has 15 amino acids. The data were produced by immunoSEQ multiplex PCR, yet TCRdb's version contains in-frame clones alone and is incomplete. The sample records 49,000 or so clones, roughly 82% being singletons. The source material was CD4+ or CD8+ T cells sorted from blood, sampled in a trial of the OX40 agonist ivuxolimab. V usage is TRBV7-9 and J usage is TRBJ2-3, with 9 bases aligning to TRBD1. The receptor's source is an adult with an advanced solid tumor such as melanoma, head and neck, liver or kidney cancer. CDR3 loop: CASSLITGGGDTQYF. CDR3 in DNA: TGTGCCAGCAGCCTAATTACAGGGGGCGGAGATACGCAGTATTTT.